Below are 5 T cell receptor beta chains sequenced from a single sample in a study of glioma-infiltrating T cells. Using RNA template, CDR3s of TCR alpha and beta were amplified with iRepertoire arm-PCR. TCRdb re-called the multiplex PCR reads through MiXCR, storing one row per CDR3 protein. The table has about 17,000 distinct CDR3 sequences, roughly 60% seen once. The sequenced sample consisted of glioma tissue, nonneoplastic brain tissue, or PBMCs (not recorded which). These receptor sequences come from a human donor with low-grade glioma or glioblastoma, undergoing nonglioma brain surgery, or in good health (not recorded which).

The chain combines TRBV27 with TRBJ1-5; unclear D gene. Germline V lookup: CDR1 MNHEY, CDR2 SMNVEV (reference sequence). The CDR3 has 16 amino acids. Trimming took off 2 bases at V and 1 base at J, with 12 bases between the two ends. The CDR3 protein is CASSLVGSESNQPQHF. The CDR3 nucleotides read TGTGCCAGCAGTTTAGTAGGGTCGGAGAGCAATCAGCCCCAGCATTTT.

The chain uses TRBV27 and TRBJ2-4, with D possibly being TRBD2 (6 bases). Trimming left V 8 bases short and J 9 bases short, with 29 bases between. This CDR3 comprises 17 residues. Per the germline V gene, CDR1 is MNHEY and CDR2 is SMNVEV (reference sequence). The CDR3 loop reads CASGPQSEGGLRGIQYF. The CDR3 coding sequence is TGTGCCAGCGGTCCCCAATCGGAGGGAGGTTTGAGGGGCATTCAGTACTTC.

V usage is TRBV6-5 and J usage is TRBJ1-5; the D is unclear. This CDR3 is built from 13 residues. Trimming removed 2 bases from V and 5 bases from J, with 7 bases in between. Germline V CDR1 and CDR2: MNHEY, SVGAGI. As DNA, the CDR3 is TGTGCCAGCAGTTACGTCGCGGATCAGCCCCAGCATTTT. As protein: CASSYVADQPQHF.

Many counts were recorded for this clonotype. The rearrangement links TRBV27 to TRBJ2-3; 7 positions match TRBD2. Trimming at V came to 5 bases and at J to 0 bases, leaving 5 bases not matched to a gene. Germline V gene lookup returns CDR1 MNHEY and CDR2 SMNVEV (reference sequence). This CDR3 is 15 amino acids long. Here the CDR3 DNA reads TGTGCCAGCAGTCCCGGACTAGATAGCACAGATACGCAGTATTTT. It is translated as CASSPGLDSTDTQYF.

This clonotype is categorized as medium-sized. The chain employs TRBV6-6 and TRBJ1-6; D gene ambiguous. Trimming stripped 2 bases from V and 5 bases from J, with 7 bases between. The CDR3 extends over 14 amino acids. The germline CDR1 and CDR2 sequences are MNHNY and SVGAGI (reference sequence). The CDR3 DNA reads TGTGCCAGCAGTTACATTCCAAATAATTCACCCCTCCACTTT. Translation: CASSYIPNNSPLHF.